This passage covers 8 T cell receptor beta chains from one sample sequenced in a study of molecular identifiers for immune sequencing clone quantification. TCRdb itself ran the PCR reads through MiXCR, one entry per CDR3 protein. Here the sample spans some 65,000 distinct CDR3 sequences, 18% being singletons. Sequencing was carried out using naive CD8+ T cells from blood, with Jurkat cell RNA spiked in. Regarding subset: FACS-sorted CD8+CD4-CCR7+CD45RA+ naive T cells. The receptors were sampled from a human donor in good health. Some libraries in this study had Jurkat cell RNA spiked in.

This clonotype has ten or more counts. The chain has TRBV29-1 and TRBJ1-2; TRBD1 matches at 7 bases. Trimming removed 2 bases from V and 4 bases from J; junction bases left unmatched: 4. CDR3 size: 13 residues. CDR1 is SQVTM and CDR2 is ANQGSEA in the germline V gene. The CDR3 spells CSVEKGDSYGYTF. Here the CDR3 DNA reads TGCAGCGTTGAAAAGGGGGACAGCTATGGCTACACCTTC. The entire variable domain, with the rest obtained from reference TRBV29-1 and TRBJ1-2, is as follows: SAVISQKPSRDICQRGTSLTIQCQVDSQVTMMFWYRQQPGQSLTLIATANQGSEATYESGFVIDKFPISRPNLTFSTLTVSNMSPEDSSIYLCSVEKGDSYGYTFGSGTRLTVV.

This clonotype was seen ten or more times. The J gene is TRBJ2-3, the V gene TRBV11-2; the D is unclear. This CDR3 has 11 amino acids. Germline CDR1 and CDR2: SGHAT and FQNNGV. Between the trimmed V and J ends, which lost 4 bases and 2 bases, there was a span of 1 base. The CDR3: CASSYTDTQYF. The CDR3 coding sequence is TGTGCCAGCAGCTACACAGATACGCAGTATTTT.

Many counts were recorded for this clonotype. The J gene is TRBJ2-2, the V gene TRBV4-1; D is ambiguous. Trimming stripped 2 bases from V and 0 bases from J, with 13 bases between. This CDR3 spans 17 amino acids. The V gene's germline CDR1 is MGHRA and CDR2 YSYEKL. Written as DNA, the CDR3 is TGCGCCAGCAGCCAATTTACGCAGAACCCGAACACCGGGGAGCTGTTTTTT. This gives the protein CASSQFTQNPNTGELFF.

The chain has TRBV12-3 or TRBV12-4 and TRBJ2-1, with 9 bases that match TRBD2. The CDR3 is made up of 15 amino acids. Germline trimming cut 5 bases from V and 8 bases from J; bases unmatched to any gene: 10. Here the CDR3 reads CASSHPAGGGYEQFF. The CDR3 DNA is TGTGCCAGCAGTCATCCGGCGGGAGGGGGGTATGAGCAGTTCTTC.

This clonotype was found many times. This chain connects TRBV29-1 to TRBJ1-2; 7 nucleotides match TRBD1. V dropped 4 bases and J dropped 4; count of bases not matched to a gene: 6. The CDR3 covers 13 residues. The germline gives CDR1 SQVTM, CDR2 ANQGSEA. In DNA, the CDR3 is TGCAGCGTTGGAGAACAGGGGTCCTATGGCTACACCTTC. This sequence encodes CSVGEQGSYGYTF.

The table lists this clonotype with a count of one. This CDR3 reads CSVRDLAGGNEKLFF. Here the CDR3 DNA reads TGCAGCGTTAGAGATCTAGCGGGCGGAAATGAAAAACTGTTTTTT. The rearrangement links TRBV20-1 to TRBJ1-4; D is undetermined. Per germline, CDR1 DFQATT and CDR2 SNEGSKA (reference sequence). This CDR3 is 15 amino acids long.

Only a few counts were recorded for this clonotype. The chain has TRBV19 and TRBJ2-7, with D hard to call. Trimming pared 5 bases from V and 4 bases from J, leaving 21 bases between. CDR1 and CDR2 (germline): LNHDA, SQIVND (reference sequence). The CDR3 consists of 16 residues. The CDR3 sequence is CASSATLTDPSYEQYF. The CDR3 DNA is TGTGCCAGTAGTGCAACTCTGACGGATCCCTCATACGAGCAGTACTTC.

By share of the sample, this clonotype is medium-sized. The CDR3 DNA follows: TGCGCCAGCAGCCAAGATGAGGGGCCCACTGAAGCTTTCTTT. Amino acids: CASSQDEGPTEAFF. The chain has TRBV4-1 and TRBJ1-1, with D possibly matching TRBD1 (5 bases). The germline gives CDR1 MGHRA, CDR2 YSYEKL. V lost 0 bases and J 4 bases, leaving 9 bases between the germline ends. This CDR3 is built from 14 residues.